This T cell receptor (beta chain) was sequenced for a study of T cells after yellow fever vaccination. This CDR3 is 14 amino acids long. CDR1 is SGHRS, CDR2 YFSETQ, per germline. V lost 5 bases to trimming and J lost 5 bases; unmatched junction nucleotides: 9. A 5'RACE template-switching step, the method used to make TCR cDNA, added a universal primer site and UMIs. TCRdb re-called the 5' RACE reads with MiXCR, one entry per CDR3 protein. This repertoire shows 300,000 to 450,000 distinct CDR3 sequences, less than 9.5% found once; its top ten account for roughly 18%. Broader study findings: Booster samples showed a return of most primary-vaccination clones (under 97% CD4, approximately 88% CD8). Contamination of FACS-sorted repertoires by abundant clonotypes from the bulk population could occur.

There are a few counts of this clonotype. What it recognizes is unknown. This chain joins TRBV5-1 and TRBJ2-5; 7 positions match TRBD1. The specimen comprised PBMCs, sampled approximately 40 days after the first yellow fever vaccination. The TCR comes from a man aged 18 to 30 who received the YFV17D yellow fever vaccine. The CDR3 loop is CASRFLQGPETQYF. The CDR3 nucleotides read TGCGCCAGCAGGTTCCTACAGGGGCCCGAGACCCAGTACTTC.